These 22 T cell receptor beta chains originate from one sample sequenced in a study of blood T cell repertoires in COVID-19. Assay: immunoSEQ multiplex PCR; the TCRdb copy retains only in-frame clones and omits some. The sample includes about 400,000 clones, approximately 87% of them seen just once. Sequenced sample: PBMCs or T cells enriched from blood (not recorded which). The source is a man in his forties or fifties in a cohort exposed to, infected with or recovered from COVID-19 (not recorded which).

The V and J genes are TRBV6-5 and TRBJ1-5; D call uncertain. This CDR3 is built from 15 residues. Per germline, CDR1 MNHEY and CDR2 SVGAGI. V lost 8 bases, J lost 9 bases, and 23 bases lay in between. This CDR3 is CASDTADGIIRPQHF. As DNA, the CDR3 is TGTGCCAGCGATACCGCCGACGGGATCATACGGCCCCAGCATTTT.

This clone showed up just once. The chain couples TRBV3-1 (or the pseudogene TRBV3-2) to TRBJ1-2; weak D call: TRBD1 (6 bases). The CDR3 spans 13 residues. The germline CDR1 and CDR2 sequences are LGHDT and YNNKEL (reference sequence). Trimming took 1 base from V and 7 from J, leaving 10 bases between them. CDR3 sequence: CASSQAGAGGYTF. In nucleotides, the CDR3 is TGTGCCAGCAGCCAAGCAGGGGCTGGTGGCTACACCTTC.

V is TRBV14 and J is TRBJ1-3; D gene uncertain. V was cut by 1 base and J by 2 bases, with 9 bases left in between. This CDR3 comprises 15 residues. The V gene's germline CDR1 is SGHDN and CDR2 FVKESK. CDR3: CASSQVFGAGNTIYF. The CDR3 DNA sequence: TGTGCCAGCAGCCAAGTCTTCGGGGCTGGAAACACCATATATTTT.

This chain links TRBV7-2 with TRBJ2-6; 8 bases match TRBD2. With 5 bases clipped from V and 1 base from J, the junction kept 10 bases outside the gene matches. Germline V CDR1 and CDR2: SGHTA, FQGNSA. CDR3 length: 18 amino acids. Written as DNA, the CDR3 is TGTGCCAGCAGCATACCGGGACTAGGCGTATCTGGGGCCAACGTCCTGACTTTC. Amino acids: CASSIPGLGVSGANVLTF.

This chain joins TRBV5-6 and TRBJ1-5; 8 nucleotides align to TRBD1. The CDR3 sequence is 14 residues long. Germline-derived CDR1 and CDR2 are SGHDT and YYEEEE. Trimming cost V 4 bases and J 5 bases; bases outside gene matches: 5. This CDR3 is CASSPDRVDQPQHF. The DNA for the CDR3 is TGTGCCAGCAGCCCGGACAGGGTTGATCAGCCCCAGCATTTT.

The rearrangement uses TRBV19 and TRBJ1-5, with 12 bases fitting TRBD1. Per the germline V gene, CDR1 is LNHDA and CDR2 is SQIVND (reference sequence). This CDR3 is 15 amino acids long. The ends lost 3 bases at V and 8 bases at J; junction bases unmatched: 5. This chain's CDR3 is CASSIGDRGREPQHF. CDR3 nucleotide sequence: TGTGCCAGTAGTATTGGGGACAGGGGGCGCGAGCCCCAGCATTTT.

This chain joins TRBV13 and TRBJ2-7; D is unclear. With 3 bases removed from V and 4 bases from J, the gap between germline ends came to 10 bases. CDR1 and CDR2 from the germline V gene are PRHDT and FYEKMQ (reference sequence). This CDR3 spans 13 amino acids. The CDR3 nucleotides read TGTGCCAGCAGCTTGTCAAACGGGTACGAGCAGTACTTC. Translating it yields CASSLSNGYEQYF.

This chain connects TRBV28 to TRBJ2-7; TRBD2 aligns across 10 bases. The junction had 6 bases not matched to a gene; V was cut back by 1 base and J by 6 bases. CDR3 length equals 15 residues. Germline-derived CDR1 and CDR2 are MDHEN and SYDVKM. The DNA for the CDR3 is TGTGCCAGCAGTTTATCTCTACTAGCGGGACGCGAGCAGTACTTC. It is translated as CASSLSLLAGREQYF. Together with reference TRBV28 and TRBJ2-7, the CDR3 gives the full variable domain: DVKVTQSSRYLVKRTGEKVFLECVQDMDHENMFWYRQDPGLGLRLIYFSYDVKMKEKGDIPEGYSVSREKKERFSLILESASTNQTSMYLCASSLSLLAGREQYFGPGTRLTVT.

The chain is built from TRBV20-1 and TRBJ1-2; D is perhaps TRBD1 (6 bases). V shed 4 bases and J shed 10 bases, with 13 bases lying between them. This CDR3 region has 11 residues. Germline loops: CDR1 DFQATT, CDR2 SNEGSKA (reference sequence). The CDR3 sequence is CSATDRLPYTF. DNA for the CDR3: TGCAGTGCTACAGACAGGCTACCCTACACCTTC.

This clone was seen a handful of times. The V gene is TRBV5-1, the J gene TRBJ1-6, with D maybe TRBD1 (5 bases). Germline loops: CDR1 SGHRS, CDR2 YFSETQ. The CDR3 length is 17 residues. Trimming stripped 0 bases from V and 5 bases from J, with 15 bases between. The CDR3 region has the DNA TGCGCCAGCAGCTTGGTTGGGGGGGAGGACGATAATTCACCCCTCCACTTT. It specifies CASSLVGGEDDNSPLHF.

This clone was observed once. The chain combines TRBV5-4 with TRBJ2-5; D is unresolved. The CDR3 spans 15 residues. Per the germline V gene, CDR1 is SGHNT and CDR2 is YYREEE (reference sequence). Trimming stripped 0 bases from V and 1 base from J, with 10 bases between. Here the CDR3 DNA reads TGTGCCAGCAGCTTGGGTGGTTTAGCCCAAGAGACCCAGTACTTC. As protein: CASSLGGLAQETQYF.

V and J are TRBV3-1 (or the pseudogene TRBV3-2) and TRBJ2-3, with D possibly TRBD1 on 6 matching bases. V shed 0 bases and J shed 7 bases, with 20 bases lying between them. CDR1 is LGHDT and CDR2 is YNNKEL in the germline V gene (reference sequence). The CDR3 consists of 17 residues. The CDR3 DNA follows: TGTGCCAGCAGCCAAGATCCCCCGGTGGGACACATGTATACGCAGTATTTT. It encodes CASSQDPPVGHMYTQYF.

This clone was recorded at least ten times. V usage is TRBV15 and J usage is TRBJ2-5; D is possibly TRBD2 (5 bases). Between the trimmed V and J ends, which lost 0 bases and 4 bases, there was a span of 12 bases. This CDR3 is built from 15 residues. Germline values: CDR1 LNHNV, CDR2 YYDKDF (reference sequence). Here the CDR3 reads CATSRDGGPGETQYF. CDR3 sequence (DNA): TGTGCCACCAGCAGAGATGGCGGGCCGGGAGAGACCCAGTACTTC.

This clone came up once. V gene TRBV6-5 combines with J gene TRBJ1-5; no clear D. The germline CDR1 and CDR2 sequences are MNHEY and SVGAGI. This CDR3 is 15 amino acids long. The V gene lost 4 bases and the J gene lost 5 bases, with 15 bases spanning the gap. CDR3 amino acids: CASSLSGTGHQPQHF. The CDR3 nucleotides read TGTGCCAGCAGTTTGAGCGGTACGGGCCATCAGCCCCAGCATTTT.

V usage is TRBV12-5 and J usage is TRBJ2-1; no definite D call. In germline, CDR1 is LGHNT, CDR2 FRNRAP. Trimming removed 2 bases at V and 4 bases at J, with 15 bases between. This CDR3 spans 16 amino acids. CDR3 loop: CASGLSPRGEYNEQFF. The CDR3 DNA sequence: TGTGCTAGTGGTTTGTCCCCGAGAGGCGAGTACAATGAGCAGTTCTTC.

The CDR3 is CASSLLGTSGRINEQYF. The CDR3 bases are TGCGCCAGCAGCTTGTTGGGAACTAGCGGGAGGATCAACGAGCAGTACTTC. The chain combines TRBV5-1 with TRBJ2-7; the match to TRBD2 covers 12 bases. Germline CDR1 reads SGHRS; CDR2 reads YFSETQ. Trimming cost V 1 base and J 5 bases; bases outside gene matches: 10. CDR3 length equals 17 residues.

The rearrangement uses TRBV21-1 and TRBJ1-4; the table's D call, TRBD1, has no DNA check behind it. TRBV21-1 is a pseudogene. This CDR3 spans 16 amino acids. The CDR3 loop reads CASSKAPGHSNEKLFF. The CDR3 DNA sequence: TGTGCCAGCAGCAAAGCTCCGGGACACAGTAATGAAAAACTGTTTTTT.

The chain is built from TRBV18 and TRBJ2-1, with 10 bases aligning to TRBD2. V lost 3 bases to trimming and J lost 5 bases; unmatched junction nucleotides: 4. Germline V gene data show CDR1 as KGHSH and CDR2 as LQKENI. The CDR3 is 15 residues long. CDR3 DNA: TGTGCCAGCTCACCGGGACTAGCGTTTAACAATGAGCAGTTCTTC. This gives the protein CASSPGLAFNNEQFF.

The V gene is TRBV30, the J gene TRBJ1-4; tentatively, D is TRBD1 (5 bases). Trimming took off 3 bases at V and 4 bases at J, with 15 bases between the two ends. Germline-derived CDR1 and CDR2 are GTSNPN and SVGIG (reference sequence). The CDR3 contains 15 residues. The CDR3 coding sequence is TGTGCCTGGAGGGGGCTGTCAGCCTTTAATGAAAAACTGTTTTTT. It yields the protein CAWRGLSAFNEKLFF.

The table lists this clone with a count of one. The rearrangement uses TRBV4-2 and TRBJ1-4, with D perhaps TRBD1 (6 bases). CDR1 LGHNA and CDR2 YNFKEQ come from the germline V gene. V lost 5 bases and J 3 bases, leaving 10 bases between the germline ends. The CDR3 consists of 14 residues. The CDR3 protein is CASSDRNPNEKLFF. The CDR3 DNA reads TGTGCCAGCAGCGACAGGAACCCTAATGAAAAACTGTTTTTT.

This rearrangement joins TRBV6-5 to TRBJ2-6; 7 nucleotides line up with TRBD1. CDR3 length equals 15 residues. Germline CDR1 MNHEY, CDR2 SVGAGI. J was trimmed by 0 bases and V by 4 bases; bases with no gene match: 0. The CDR3 spells CASSWDSSGANVLTF. Here the CDR3 DNA reads TGTGCCAGCAGTTGGGACAGCTCTGGGGCCAACGTCCTGACTTTC.

The J gene is TRBJ2-3, the V gene TRBV6-5, with a possible D match to TRBD2 (5 bases). The germline V and J ends were trimmed by 3 bases and 2 bases, with 12 bases remaining between them. Germline V lookup: CDR1 MNHEY, CDR2 SVGAGI. The CDR3 is 15 amino acids. As DNA, the CDR3 is TGTGCCAGCAGTTATTCAAGCGGATTCACAGATACGCAGTATTTT. Its translation: CASSYSSGFTDTQYF.